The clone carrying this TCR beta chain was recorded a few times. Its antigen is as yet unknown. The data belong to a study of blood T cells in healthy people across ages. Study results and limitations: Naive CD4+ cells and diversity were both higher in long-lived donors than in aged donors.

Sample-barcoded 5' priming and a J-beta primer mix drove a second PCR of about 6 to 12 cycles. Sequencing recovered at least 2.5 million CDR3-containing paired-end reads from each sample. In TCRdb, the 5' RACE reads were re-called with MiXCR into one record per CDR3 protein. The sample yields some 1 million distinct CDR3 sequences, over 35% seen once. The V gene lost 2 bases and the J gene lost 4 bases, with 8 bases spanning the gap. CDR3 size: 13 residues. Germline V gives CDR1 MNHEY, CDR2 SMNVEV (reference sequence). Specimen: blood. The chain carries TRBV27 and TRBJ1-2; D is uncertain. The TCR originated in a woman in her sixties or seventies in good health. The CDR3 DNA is TGTGCCAGCAGTTTAACGGGAACCTATGGCTACACCTTC. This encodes CASSLTGTYGYTF.